This TCR beta chain was recovered during a study of blood T cell repertoires in COVID-19. Whole-study context: Samples taken during acute and convalescent COVID-19 were collected in the United States, Italy and Spain. Nucleic acid was either cDNA or gDNA, and it came from T cells, B-cell-depleted T cells, or PBMCs.

In this sample, this clone turned up once. Authors' processing steps: Estimation of nucleated cell counts was performed using reference gene primer amplification. Sequencing was performed with immunoSEQ multiplex PCR; in TCRdb, only in-frame clones are kept and a portion is missing. The V and J calls and clone size come from that table; D and trimming were worked out from the DNA. The sample contains some 700,000 clones, around 90% of which appear only once. V was clipped by 11 bases and J by 0 bases; unmatched bases: 10. The CDR3 is 16 amino acids. In germline, CDR1 is KGHDR, CDR2 SFDVKD. Material for sequencing was peripheral blood. The source is a young woman with acute or convalescent COVID-19. The gene calls are TRBV24-1 and TRBJ1-2, with 11 positions matching TRBD1. The CDR3 loop reads CANEGTGGSPNYGYTF. DNA of the CDR3: TGTGCCAATGAGGGGACAGGGGGTTCCCCTAACTATGGCTACACCTTC.